This TCR beta chain came from a study of Ad26.COV2.S vaccination and SARS-CoV-2 variants. The treatment here: over 15 received Ad26.COV2.S at low or high dose, single or two shots; 5 received placebo; per-sample allocation not given. Sampling occurred on day 63 after the first vaccine or placebo injection. The ends were cut back, 3 bases at V and 4 bases at J, with 3 bases in the middle. The CDR3 sequence is 11 residues long. Sequencing used immunoSEQ multiplex PCR; TCRdb keeps in-frame clones, though not all of them. The data contain 300,000 to 350,000 clones, about 82% of them singletons. The sample holds a few counts of this clone. Other DNA sequences in this specimen translate into the identical CDR3.

The material was peripheral blood, obtained in a trial of Ad26.COV2.S vaccine versus placebo. This TCR was recovered from a person aged 18-60 years who received the Ad26.COV2.S COVID-19 vaccine or a placebo. This chain uses TRBV12-3 or TRBV12-4 with TRBJ1-2; the D is unclear. CDR3 loop: CASSFGYGYTF. The CDR3, as DNA: TGTGCCAGCAGTTTCGGCTATGGCTACACCTTC.